One sample yielded the 9 T cell receptor beta chains listed below, sequenced in a study. Using immunoSEQ multiplex PCR, the repertoire was profiled, and TCRdb retains in-frame clones only, with some absent. The data hold 45,000 to 60,000 clones, with 80% to 95% observed a single time. Sequences were obtained from PBMCs. The source of these receptors is a man aged 40-49 years with rheumatoid arthritis.

This clone was detected only once. The V gene is TRBV9, the J gene TRBJ2-1, with a tentative D call TRBD1 (7 bases). Germline CDR1 and CDR2: SGDLS and YYNGEE. V lost 3 bases, J lost 9 bases, and 25 bases lay in between. The CDR3 length is 17 residues. The CDR3 bases are TGTGCCAGCAGCGCAGATAGGACAGGACTAAAAGCGGGTGAGCAGTTCTTC. The encoded protein is CASSADRTGLKAGEQFF.

Here the CDR3 DNA reads TGTGCCAGCAGCCGTTCCCCATCGAGCTCTGGAAACACCATATATTTT. It codes for CASSRSPSSSGNTIYF. The gene calls are TRBV7-8 and TRBJ1-3; D ambiguous. The CDR3 is 16 amino acids. V gave up 5 bases and J gave up 0 bases, with 14 bases separating them. Germline assignment: CDR1 SGHVS and CDR2 FQNEAQ.

The chain combines TRBV10-3 with TRBJ2-1; D is uncertain. V was trimmed by 0 bases and J by 9 bases, leaving 6 bases between them. Germline assignment: CDR1 ENHRY and CDR2 SYGVKD. This CDR3 is 12 amino acids long. CDR3 bases: TGTGCCATCAGTGAGTCGGCCAGTGAGCAGTTCTTC. It encodes CAISESASEQFF.

This clone appeared once. The rearrangement joins TRBV11-2 to TRBJ2-7, with 7 bases lining up with TRBD2. CDR1 and CDR2 (germline): SGHAT, FQNNGV. There are 16 residues in the CDR3. Trimming took 7 bases from V and 1 from J; bases not matched to a gene: 13. The CDR3 is CASTFLVPSGSYEQYF. The CDR3 DNA is TGTGCCAGCACTTTCCTTGTCCCTAGCGGTTCCTACGAGCAGTACTTC. The variable domain in full, completed from reference TRBV11-2 and TRBJ2-7, reads EAGVAQSPRYKIIEKRQSVAFWCNPISGHATLYWYQQILGQGPKLLIQFQNNGVVDDSQLPKDRFSAERLKGVDSTLKIQPAKLEDSAVYLCASTFLVPSGSYEQYFGPGTRLTVT.

The J gene is TRBJ2-1, the V gene TRBV6-5; 7 bases line up with TRBD2. This CDR3 comprises 13 residues. Germline CDR1 is MNHEY and CDR2 is SVGAGI. With V trimmed by 10 bases and J by 0 bases, 3 bases remained unmatched. The CDR3, as DNA: TGTGCCACGAGCGGGGCCTCCTACAATGAGCAGTTCTTC. Amino acids: CATSGASYNEQFF.

J is TRBJ1-4 and V is TRBV6-5; D uncertain. Trimming cost V 8 bases and J 0 bases, with 10 bases left between them. Germline lookup yields CDR1 MNHEY and CDR2 SVGAGI. The CDR3 length is 14 residues. The CDR3 coding sequence is TGTGCCAGCTCCTCCACTGCAACTAATGAAAAACTGTTTTTT. Its translation: CASSSTATNEKLFF.

The gene calls are TRBV6-2 or TRBV6-3 and TRBJ1-4; no clear D gene. The germline V gene encodes CDR1 MNHEY and CDR2 SVGEGT. Trimming removed 2 bases at V and 7 bases at J, with 17 bases between. The CDR3 is 16 amino acids. The CDR3 DNA reads as TGTGCCAGCAGTTACCAAGCAACCGCAGCCAGTGAAAAACTGTTTTTT. Encoded protein: CASSYQATAASEKLFF.

The V and J genes are TRBV9 and TRBJ2-2, with TRBD2 identical over 15 bases. J gave up 4 bases and V 0 bases, and 10 bases lay outside the gene matches. Per the germline V gene, CDR1 is SGDLS and CDR2 is YYNGEE. The CDR3 has 20 residues. In DNA, the CDR3 is TGTGCCAGCAGCGTAGACCCTTCCGGGACTAGCGGGAGGTTCACCGGGGAGCTGTTTTTT. This encodes CASSVDPSGTSGRFTGELFF.

V gene TRBV4-1 combines with J gene TRBJ1-1, with 7 positions matching TRBD1. The CDR3 has 14 amino acids. Germline V CDR1 and CDR2: MGHRA, YSYEKL. Germline trimming cut 4 bases from V and 7 bases from J; bases unmatched to any gene: 9. CDR3 DNA: TGCGCCAGCAGCCTAGTTGACAGGGCGAGTGAAGCTTTCTTT. As protein: CASSLVDRASEAFF.